This T cell receptor (beta chain) was recorded in a study of T cell repertoires in cytomegalovirus infection. J gave up 4 bases and V 6 bases, and 3 bases lay outside the gene matches. This CDR3 has 14 residues. Germline V lookup: CDR1 KGHDR, CDR2 SFDVKD. This clonotype has only a few counts. A single record per CDR3 protein comes from TCRdb applying MiXCR to the reads. The sample lists about 150,000 distinct CDR3 sequences, less than 25% occurring once. The chain uses TRBV24-1 and TRBJ1-5, with 9 bases that match TRBD1. The TCR sequence derives from a human donor in good health (CMV status not recorded). Some clones in this sample may be carry-over from other donors' samples. The specimen sequenced was PBMCs. The CDR3 region is CATSTGGPNQPQHF. In DNA form, the CDR3 reads TGTGCCACCAGTACAGGGGGCCCTAATCAGCCCCAGCATTTT.